This entry lists 27 T cell receptor beta chains sequenced from one sample in a study of OX40 agonist ivuxolimab in advanced cancers. TCRdb's table, derived via immunoSEQ multiplex PCR, lists solely in-frame clones and lacks some. This table holds 20,000 to 25,000 clones, around three quarters found once. Sequencing used CD4+ or CD8+ T cells sorted from blood, obtained in a trial of the OX40 agonist ivuxolimab. The receptors shown here come from an adult with an advanced solid tumor such as melanoma, head and neck, liver or kidney cancer.

The chain joins TRBV27 to TRBJ1-1, with D hard to call. The CDR3 spans 15 residues. CDR1 and CDR2 (germline): MNHEY, SMNVEV (reference sequence). Trimming left V 3 bases short and J 1 base short, with 12 bases between. In nucleotides, the CDR3 is TGTGCCAGCAGTTTCGAAGCCTCAAGGAACACTGAAGCTTTCTTT. Its protein product is CASSFEASRNTEAFF.

The chain is built from TRBV19 and TRBJ2-1, with TRBD1 matching over 11 bases. This CDR3 is built from 14 residues. Germline loops: CDR1 LNHDA, CDR2 SQIVND (reference sequence). J gave up 3 bases and V 5 bases, and 0 bases lay outside the gene matches. DNA for the CDR3: TGTGCCAGTAGTGGGACAGGGGGCTACAATGAGCAGTTCTTC. It encodes CASSGTGGYNEQFF.

The CDR3 region has the DNA TGTGCCAGCAGCCGGTCTCGGGAAGAGACCCAGTACTTC. Translating gives CASSRSREETQYF. The chain carries TRBV9 and TRBJ2-5; D gene ambiguous. This CDR3 spans 13 amino acids. Germline V gene sequence: CDR1 SGDLS, CDR2 YYNGEE. V was cut by 4 bases and J by 3 bases, with 10 bases left in between.

The V call is TRBV28, the J call TRBJ2-5, with TRBD2 matching 14 bases. The CDR3 is 17 amino acids. The junction had 11 bases not matched to a gene; V was cut back by 4 bases and J by 7 bases. The germline gives CDR1 MDHEN, CDR2 SYDVKM. CDR3 residues: CASSSPLGLAGGRTQYF. The DNA of the CDR3 is TGTGCCAGCAGTTCTCCCCTTGGACTAGCGGGGGGAAGGACCCAGTACTTC. The variable domain in full, completed from reference TRBV28 and TRBJ2-5, reads DVKVTQSSRYLVKRTGEKVFLECVQDMDHENMFWYRQDPGLGLRLIYFSYDVKMKEKGDIPEGYSVSREKKERFSLILESASTNQTSMYLCASSSPLGLAGGRTQYFGPGTRLLVL.

The V call is TRBV4-1, the J call TRBJ1-5, with 7 bases matching TRBD1. There are 16 residues in the CDR3. V lost 4 bases and J lost 6; bases outside the gene matches: 12. Germline CDR1 reads MGHRA; CDR2 reads YSYEKL. The CDR3 DNA follows: TGCGCCAGCAGCCCAACCGGGACAGCGGGGCGTCAGCCCCAGCATTTT. It is translated as CASSPTGTAGRQPQHF.

The genes are TRBV6-5 and TRBJ1-1, with a weak D call TRBD1 (5 bases). Germline CDR1 MNHEY, CDR2 SVGAGI. V shed 6 bases and J shed 10 bases, with 12 bases lying between them. The CDR3 totals 11 residues. The CDR3 region has the DNA TGTGCCAGCAGAACCGGACACAGAGCTTTCTTT. Translating it yields CASRTGHRAFF.

The rearrangement links TRBV7-2 to TRBJ2-7; 9 bases fit TRBD1. CDR3 length: 14 residues. In germline, CDR1 is SGHTA, CDR2 FQGNSA. With 5 bases clipped from V and 4 bases from J, the junction kept 6 bases outside the gene matches. CDR3 nucleotide sequence: TGTGCCAGCAGCATGGGACAGGGAGATTACGAGCAGTACTTC. It translates to CASSMGQGDYEQYF.

This chain uses TRBV6-5 with TRBJ1-2, with a tentative D call TRBD1 (5 bases). The germline V gene has CDR1 MNHEY and CDR2 SVGAGI. This CDR3 region has 13 residues. V lost 2 bases and J 8 bases, leaving 12 bases between the germline ends. CDR3 sequence reads: CASSYKGAEGYTF. Here the CDR3 DNA reads TGTGCCAGCAGTTACAAAGGGGCCGAGGGCTACACCTTC.

CDR3 DNA: TGTGCCAGCTCACGGCTCTCGGGGGGCAGCTCCTACAATGAGCAGTTCTTC. Translating gives CASSRLSGGSSYNEQFF. The V and J genes are TRBV18 and TRBJ2-1; D is perhaps TRBD2 (7 bases). The germline gives CDR1 KGHSH, CDR2 LQKENI. CDR3 length: 17 residues. The V and J ends lost 4 bases and 0 bases respectively, with 16 bases between them. The whole variable domain, remainder taken from reference TRBV18 and TRBJ2-1, is NAGVMQNPRHLVRRRGQEARLRCSPMKGHSHVYWYRQLPEEGLKFMVYLQKENIIDESGMPKERFSAEFPKEGPSILRIQQVVRGDSAAYFCASSRLSGGSSYNEQFFGPGTRLTVL.

This chain uses TRBV9 with TRBJ2-3; maybe TRBD2 (5 bases). The V end lost 0 bases, the J end lost 0 bases, and 8 bases lay between the germline ends. CDR1 and CDR2 (germline): SGDLS, YYNGEE. The CDR3 consists of 15 residues. The CDR3 sequence is CASSVAGVSTDTQYF. CDR3 DNA: TGTGCCAGCAGCGTAGCCGGGGTAAGCACAGATACGCAGTATTTT.

This clone was detected once. The rearrangement links TRBV27 to TRBJ1-2, with D unclear. The V end lost 3 bases, the J end lost 4 bases, and 12 bases lay between the germline ends. This CDR3 region has 14 residues. Germline lookup yields CDR1 MNHEY and CDR2 SMNVEV (reference sequence). For the CDR3, the DNA is TGTGCCAGCAGTTTGAGTGGGGTAGGCTATGGCTACACCTTC. Its protein product is CASSLSGVGYGYTF.

V and J are TRBV13 and TRBJ2-2; D is uncertain. The length of the CDR3 is 13 residues. Germline V gene sequence: CDR1 PRHDT, CDR2 FYEKMQ (reference sequence). Trimming removed 5 bases at V and 7 bases at J, with 11 bases between. This chain's CDR3 is CASSPREHGELFF. In DNA form, the CDR3 reads TGTGCCAGCAGCCCAAGGGAACACGGGGAGCTGTTTTTT.

J is TRBJ2-2 and V is TRBV5-6, with 7 positions matching TRBD2. The CDR3 sequence is 15 residues long. The J segment lost 9 bases and the V segment lost 3 bases, leaving 11 bases of the junction unmatched. Germline values: CDR1 SGHDT, CDR2 YYEEEE. The CDR3 loop is CASSSPGGGLRELFF. CDR3 coding DNA: TGTGCCAGCAGCTCCCCTGGGGGGGGTTTGCGGGAGCTGTTTTTT.

This chain links TRBV5-6 with TRBJ1-2; D is unclear. With 0 bases removed from V and 1 base from J, the gap between germline ends came to 7 bases. Germline V gene data show CDR1 as SGHDT and CDR2 as YYEEEE. The CDR3 contains 14 residues. CDR3 DNA: TGTGCCAGCAGCTTGGAAAGGAATAACTATGGCTACACCTTC. Translation: CASSLERNNYGYTF.

This rearrangement joins TRBV18 to TRBJ1-2; D is unresolved. CDR1 is KGHSH and CDR2 is LQKENI in the germline V gene. V lost 0 bases and J lost 3, with 5 bases in between. The CDR3 is made up of 13 amino acids. The CDR3 region has the DNA TGTGCCAGCTCACCACCAGCGTACTATGGCTACACCTTC. Translated: CASSPPAYYGYTF. The variable domain in full, completed from reference TRBV18 and TRBJ1-2, reads NAGVMQNPRHLVRRRGQEARLRCSPMKGHSHVYWYRQLPEEGLKFMVYLQKENIIDESGMPKERFSAEFPKEGPSILRIQQVVRGDSAAYFCASSPPAYYGYTFGSGTRLTVV.

This clone turned up a few times. The chain couples TRBV15 to TRBJ1-5; 7 bases line up with TRBD1. CDR1 is LNHNV and CDR2 is YYDKDF in the germline V gene (reference sequence). J lost 4 bases, V lost 0 bases, and 3 bases had no gene match. The CDR3 runs to 15 residues. The CDR3 sequence is CATSREGGYNQPQHF. The CDR3, as DNA: TGTGCCACCAGCAGAGAAGGGGGCTATAATCAGCCCCAGCATTTT.

The chain links TRBV5-1 to TRBJ1-6, with 8 positions matching TRBD1. Germline-derived CDR1 and CDR2 are SGHRS and YFSETQ. The CDR3 is made up of 14 amino acids. With V trimmed by 3 bases and J by 8 bases, 4 bases remained unmatched. The CDR3 bases are TGCGCCAGCAGCTCCGGACAGGGATATTCACCCCTCCACTTT. This codes for CASSSGQGYSPLHF.

The chain employs TRBV19 and TRBJ1-5; D might be TRBD1 (5 bases). Trimming removed 3 bases at V and 7 bases at J, with 10 bases between. Germline V gene sequence: CDR1 LNHDA, CDR2 SQIVND (reference sequence). CDR3 length: 13 amino acids. CDR3 bases: TGTGCCAGTAGTATGGGGGTTAGGCAGCCCCAGCATTTT. This sequence encodes CASSMGVRQPQHF.

The chain has TRBV5-4 and TRBJ1-2, with 10 positions matching TRBD1. The V and J ends lost 3 bases and 6 bases, in that order; junction bases with no gene match: 8. The CDR3 has 15 amino acids. Germline V gene sequence: CDR1 SGHNT, CDR2 YYREEE (reference sequence). The DNA of the CDR3 is TGTGCCAGCAGCTCTCCGGGACAGGGGTTACATGGCTACACCTTC. It specifies CASSSPGQGLHGYTF.

With respect to this clone: This sequence may be a read error, since a much larger clone differs from it by one base. The conserved closing phenylalanine or tryptophan is absent in this CDR3, likely reflecting a read error. V gene TRBV7-2 combines with J gene TRBJ1-2, with TRBD1 matching 11 bases. V lost 3 bases, J lost 6 bases, and 3 bases stayed unmatched. CDR3 length: 14 residues. Germline V CDR1 and CDR2: SGHTA, FQGNSA. The CDR3 nucleotides are TGTGCCAGCAGCTTGGGGACAGGGGGAGATGGCTACACCCTC. It codes for CASSLGTGGDGYTL.

The rearrangement joins TRBV7-2 to TRBJ2-5; 7 bases align to TRBD1. V shed 3 bases and J 4 bases; nucleotides not matched to a gene: 8. The CDR3 has 15 amino acids. Germline CDR1 and CDR2: SGHTA and FQGNSA. CDR3 nucleotide sequence: TGTGCCAGCAGCTTGAGGCAGGGGGTGAGAGAGACCCAGTACTTC. Encoded protein: CASSLRQGVRETQYF.

This rearrangement joins TRBV11-3 to TRBJ2-1; D remains unclear. Per germline, CDR1 SGHNT and CDR2 YENEEA. V was pared by 5 bases and J by 7 bases, with 21 bases between. This CDR3 comprises 16 residues. The CDR3 sequence is CASSRYGPSNGNEQFF. The CDR3 nucleotides read TGTGCCAGCAGCCGATATGGCCCCTCAAACGGGAATGAGCAGTTCTTC.

This sequence joins TRBV18 and TRBJ1-3; 7 positions agree with TRBD1. J lost 0 bases, V lost 5 bases, and 10 bases had no gene match. Germline V gene lookup returns CDR1 KGHSH and CDR2 LQKENI. The CDR3 sequence is 17 residues long. The CDR3 DNA reads as TGTGCCAGCTCAACCCGGGACAGAACTGACTCTGGAAACACCATATATTTT. Translation: CASSTRDRTDSGNTIYF.

The chain carries TRBV5-4 and TRBJ1-6; 7 nucleotides align to TRBD1. Germline-derived CDR1 and CDR2 are SGHNT and YYREEE (reference sequence). The CDR3 runs to 14 residues. V lost 4 bases, J lost 14 bases, and 12 bases stayed unmatched. CDR3 sequence: CASSPWTGQGALHF. The CDR3 DNA sequence: TGTGCCAGCAGCCCCTGGACAGGCCAGGGAGCCCTCCACTTT.

V gene TRBV6-1 combines with J gene TRBJ1-5; D uncertain. V was cut by 11 bases and J by 3 bases, with 14 bases left in between. Per the germline V gene, CDR1 is MNHNS and CDR2 is SASEGT. The CDR3 length is 13 residues. CDR3 residues: CAGSRAANQPQHF. The CDR3 nucleotides are TGTGCCGGCTCCCGGGCCGCCAATCAGCCCCAGCATTTT.

The genes are TRBV2 and TRBJ2-3, with 7 bases lining up with TRBD2. Trimming at V came to 7 bases and at J to 5 bases, leaving 6 bases not matched to a gene. CDR3 length equals 13 residues. The germline V gene encodes CDR1 SNHLY and CDR2 FYNNEI. The CDR3 nucleotides read TGTGCCAGCAACGGACTAGTAGGAGATACGCAGTATTTT. Amino acid sequence: CASNGLVGDTQYF.

The rearrangement joins TRBV7-7 to TRBJ2-2, with 10 bases aligning to TRBD2. The CDR3 has 16 amino acids. CDR1 SSHAT and CDR2 FNYEAQ come from the germline V gene (reference sequence). J was trimmed by 3 bases and V by 5 bases; bases with no gene match: 6. The CDR3 nucleotides read TGTGCCAGCAGCCCGGGACTAGCGAGCTACACCGGGGAGCTGTTTTTT. It yields the protein CASSPGLASYTGELFF. The full variable domain, completed using reference TRBV7-7 and TRBJ2-2, is GAGVSQSPRYKVTKRGQDVTLRCDPISSHATLYWYQQALGQGPEFLTYFNYEAQPDKSGLPSDRFSAERPEGSISTLTIQRTEQRDSAMYRCASSPGLASYTGELFFGEGSRLTVL.